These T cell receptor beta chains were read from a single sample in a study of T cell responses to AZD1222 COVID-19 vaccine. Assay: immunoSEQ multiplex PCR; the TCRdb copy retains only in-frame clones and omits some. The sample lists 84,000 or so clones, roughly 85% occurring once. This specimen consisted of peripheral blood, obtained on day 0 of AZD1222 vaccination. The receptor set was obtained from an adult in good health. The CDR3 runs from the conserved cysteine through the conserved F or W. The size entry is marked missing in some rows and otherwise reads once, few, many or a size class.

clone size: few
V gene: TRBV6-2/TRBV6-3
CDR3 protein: CASSLTGPGTRSEQYF

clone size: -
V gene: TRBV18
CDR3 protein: CASAQQGGTEAFF

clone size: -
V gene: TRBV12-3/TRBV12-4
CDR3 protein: CASLFYNEQFF

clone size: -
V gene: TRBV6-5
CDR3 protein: CASSRRQGVDYGYTF

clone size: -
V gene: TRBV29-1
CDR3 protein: CSATLFTTGELFF

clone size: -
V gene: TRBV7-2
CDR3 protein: CASSLTGFGGEKLFF

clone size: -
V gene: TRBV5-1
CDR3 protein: CASSPGDTYGYTF

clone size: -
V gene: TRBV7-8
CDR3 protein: CASTSGNRAIEGTIYF

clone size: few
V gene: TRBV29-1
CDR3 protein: CSVAIAGTDPYEQYF

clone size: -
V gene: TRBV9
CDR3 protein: CASSAGTFPSETQYF

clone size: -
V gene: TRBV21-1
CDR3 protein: CASALRTEAFF

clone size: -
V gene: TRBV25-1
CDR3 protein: CAMLAGGADEQFF

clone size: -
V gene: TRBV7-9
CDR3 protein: CASSAIAGLTDTQYF

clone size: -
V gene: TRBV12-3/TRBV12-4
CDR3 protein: CASTAAPSYEQYF

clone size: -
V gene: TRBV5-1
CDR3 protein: CASSDPGLVYEQFF

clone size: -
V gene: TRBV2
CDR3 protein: CASTQRDSGAGGYTF

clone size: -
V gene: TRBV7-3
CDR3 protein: CASSQSGLMYNEQFF

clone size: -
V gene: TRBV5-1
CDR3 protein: CASSVLTGTESYTF

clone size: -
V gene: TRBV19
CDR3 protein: CASIEQARTGELFF

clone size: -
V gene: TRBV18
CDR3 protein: CASSPRQGVIADTQYF

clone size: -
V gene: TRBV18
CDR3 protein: CASSQKRDTGEKLFF

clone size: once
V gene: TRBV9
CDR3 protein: CASSVLGDTDTQYF

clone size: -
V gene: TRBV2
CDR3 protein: CASRDWTSGRANEQFF

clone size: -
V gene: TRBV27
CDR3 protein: CASSLLQGNSPLHF

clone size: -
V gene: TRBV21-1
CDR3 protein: CASSKGTGRDEQFF

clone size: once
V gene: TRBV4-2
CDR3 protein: CASSPRDRAPYSNQPQHF

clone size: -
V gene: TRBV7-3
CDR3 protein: CASSLQVYAEAFF

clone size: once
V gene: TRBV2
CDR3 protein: CASILGGPTTEAFF

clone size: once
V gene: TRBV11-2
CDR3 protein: CASSFRDTNQPQHF

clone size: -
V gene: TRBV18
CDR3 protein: CASSPIPGLRYGYTF

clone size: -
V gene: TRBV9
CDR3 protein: CASSVTGRSGYTF

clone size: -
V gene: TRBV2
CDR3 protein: CASSLQDYEQYF

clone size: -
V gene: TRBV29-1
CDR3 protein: CSVVLGVHEQYF